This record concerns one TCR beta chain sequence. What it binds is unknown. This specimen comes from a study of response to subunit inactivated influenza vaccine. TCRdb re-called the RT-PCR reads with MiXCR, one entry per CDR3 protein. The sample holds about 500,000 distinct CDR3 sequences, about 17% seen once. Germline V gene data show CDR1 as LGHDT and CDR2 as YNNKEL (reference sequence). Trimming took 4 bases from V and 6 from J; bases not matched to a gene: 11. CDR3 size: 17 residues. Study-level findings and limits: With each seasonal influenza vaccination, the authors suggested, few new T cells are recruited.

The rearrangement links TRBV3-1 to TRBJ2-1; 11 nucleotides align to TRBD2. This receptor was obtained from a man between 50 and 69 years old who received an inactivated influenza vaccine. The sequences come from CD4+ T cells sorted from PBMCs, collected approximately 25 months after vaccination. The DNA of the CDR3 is TGTGCCAGCAGCCGACTGACTAGCGGGGCGGTCGGCAATGAGCAGTTCTTC. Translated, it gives CASSRLTSGAVGNEQFF.